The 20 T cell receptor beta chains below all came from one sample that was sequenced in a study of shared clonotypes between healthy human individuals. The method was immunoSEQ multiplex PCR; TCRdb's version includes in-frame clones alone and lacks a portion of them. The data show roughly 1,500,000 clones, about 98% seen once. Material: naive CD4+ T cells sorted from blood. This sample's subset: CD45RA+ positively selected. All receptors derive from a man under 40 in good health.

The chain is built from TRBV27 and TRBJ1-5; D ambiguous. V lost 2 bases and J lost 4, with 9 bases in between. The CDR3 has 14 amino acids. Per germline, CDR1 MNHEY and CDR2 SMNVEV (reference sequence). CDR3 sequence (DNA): TGTGCCAGCAGTTTAAGCGCTGTGAATCAGCCCCAGCATTTT. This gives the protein CASSLSAVNQPQHF.

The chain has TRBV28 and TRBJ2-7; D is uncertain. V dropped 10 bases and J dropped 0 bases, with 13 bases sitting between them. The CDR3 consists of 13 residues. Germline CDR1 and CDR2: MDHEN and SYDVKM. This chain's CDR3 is CAIISSSSYEQYF. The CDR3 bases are TGTGCCATCATATCCTCCAGCTCCTACGAGCAGTACTTC.

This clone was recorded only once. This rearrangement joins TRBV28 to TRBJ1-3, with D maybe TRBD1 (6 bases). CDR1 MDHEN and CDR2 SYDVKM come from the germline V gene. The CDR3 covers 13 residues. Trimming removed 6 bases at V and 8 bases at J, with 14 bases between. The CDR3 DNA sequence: TGTGCCAGCAGACTCACAGGGCCGCACACCATATATTTT. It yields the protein CASRLTGPHTIYF.

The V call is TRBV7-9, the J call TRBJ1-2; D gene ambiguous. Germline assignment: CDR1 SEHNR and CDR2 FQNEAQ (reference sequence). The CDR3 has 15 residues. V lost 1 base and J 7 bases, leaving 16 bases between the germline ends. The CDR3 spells CASSLEAPSRGGYTF. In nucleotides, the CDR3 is TGTGCCAGCAGCTTAGAGGCTCCGAGTAGAGGTGGCTACACCTTC.

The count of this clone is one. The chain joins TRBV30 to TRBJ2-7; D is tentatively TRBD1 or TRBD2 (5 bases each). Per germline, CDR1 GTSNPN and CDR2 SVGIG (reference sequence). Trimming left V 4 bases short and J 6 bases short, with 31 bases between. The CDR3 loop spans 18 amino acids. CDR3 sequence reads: CAWTGRKIDSRGTCEQYF. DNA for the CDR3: TGTGCCTGGACGGGTCGCAAAATCGACAGCCGGGGAACCTGCGAGCAGTACTTC.

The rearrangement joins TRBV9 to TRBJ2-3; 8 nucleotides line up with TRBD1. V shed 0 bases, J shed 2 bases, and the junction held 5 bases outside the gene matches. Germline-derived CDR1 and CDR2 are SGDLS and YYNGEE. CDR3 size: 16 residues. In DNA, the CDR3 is TGTGCCAGCAGCGTAGTTGGACAGGGTGTCACAGATACGCAGTATTTT. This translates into CASSVVGQGVTDTQYF.

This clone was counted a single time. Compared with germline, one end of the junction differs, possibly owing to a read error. CDR3 sequence (DNA): TGCGCCAGCAGCCCGGGGGGATCCCCTCTCTCTCGGGCCAACGTCCTGACTTTC. This translates into CASSPGGSPLSRANVLTF. The chain uses TRBV5-1 and TRBJ2-6, with 7 bases identical to TRBD2. This CDR3 has 18 amino acids. Germline V gives CDR1 SGHRS, CDR2 YFSETQ.

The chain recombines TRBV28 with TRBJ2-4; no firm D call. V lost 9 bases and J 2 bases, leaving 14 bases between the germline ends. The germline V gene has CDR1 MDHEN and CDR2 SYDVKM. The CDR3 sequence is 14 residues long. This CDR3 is CASLERRSKNIQYF. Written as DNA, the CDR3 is TGTGCCAGTTTGGAGAGGAGATCCAAAAACATTCAGTACTTC.

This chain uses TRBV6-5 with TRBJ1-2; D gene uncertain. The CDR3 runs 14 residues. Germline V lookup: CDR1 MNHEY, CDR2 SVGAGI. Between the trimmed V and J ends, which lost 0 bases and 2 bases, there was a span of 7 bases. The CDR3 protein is CASSYSAKNYGYTF. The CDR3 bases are TGTGCCAGCAGTTACTCGGCCAAGAACTATGGCTACACCTTC.

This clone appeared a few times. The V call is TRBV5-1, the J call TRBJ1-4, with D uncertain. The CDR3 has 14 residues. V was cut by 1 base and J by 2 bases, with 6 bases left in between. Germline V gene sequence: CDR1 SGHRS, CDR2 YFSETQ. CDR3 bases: TGCGCCAGCAGCTTGTTCGGTACTAATGAAAAACTGTTTTTT. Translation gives CASSLFGTNEKLFF.

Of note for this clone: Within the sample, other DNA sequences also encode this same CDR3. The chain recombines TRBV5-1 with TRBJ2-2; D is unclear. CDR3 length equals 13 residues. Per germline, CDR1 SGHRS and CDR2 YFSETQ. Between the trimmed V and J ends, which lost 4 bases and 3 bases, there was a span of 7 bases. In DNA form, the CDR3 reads TGCGCCAGCAGCCGGGCCGACACCGGGGAGCTGTTTTTT. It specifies CASSRADTGELFF.

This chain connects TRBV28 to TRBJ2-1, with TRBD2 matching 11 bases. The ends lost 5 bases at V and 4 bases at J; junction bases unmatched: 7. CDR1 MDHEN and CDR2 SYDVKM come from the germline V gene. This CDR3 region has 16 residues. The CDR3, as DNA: TGTGCCAGCAGTATTATAGCGGGAGGGGGTTACAATGAGCAGTTCTTC. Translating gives CASSIIAGGGYNEQFF.

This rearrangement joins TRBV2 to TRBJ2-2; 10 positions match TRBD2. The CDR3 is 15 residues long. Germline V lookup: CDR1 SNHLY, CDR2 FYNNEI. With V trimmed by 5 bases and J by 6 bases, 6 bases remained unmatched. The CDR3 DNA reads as TGTGCCAGCAGTCCCCTAGCGGGAGTGCCCGGGGAGCTGTTTTTT. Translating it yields CASSPLAGVPGELFF.

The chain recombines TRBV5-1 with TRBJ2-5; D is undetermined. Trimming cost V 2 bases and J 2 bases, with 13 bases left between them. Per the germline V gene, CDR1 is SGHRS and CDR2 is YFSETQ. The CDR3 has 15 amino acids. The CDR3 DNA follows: TGCGCCAGCAGCTTTACCGATCCGAGACAAGAGACCCAGTACTTC. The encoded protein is CASSFTDPRQETQYF.

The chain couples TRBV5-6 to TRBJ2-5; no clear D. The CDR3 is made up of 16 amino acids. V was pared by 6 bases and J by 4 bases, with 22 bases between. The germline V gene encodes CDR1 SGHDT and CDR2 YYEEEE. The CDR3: CASIEIGPLGLETQYF. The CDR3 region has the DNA TGTGCCAGCATCGAAATTGGTCCTCTTGGGTTAGAGACCCAGTACTTC.

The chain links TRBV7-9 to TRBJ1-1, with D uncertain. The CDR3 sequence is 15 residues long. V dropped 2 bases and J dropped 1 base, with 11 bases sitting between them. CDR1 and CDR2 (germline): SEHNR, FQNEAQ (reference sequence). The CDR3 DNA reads TGTGCCAGCAGCTTATGGCTATATGGGAACACTGAAGCTTTCTTT. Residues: CASSLWLYGNTEAFF.

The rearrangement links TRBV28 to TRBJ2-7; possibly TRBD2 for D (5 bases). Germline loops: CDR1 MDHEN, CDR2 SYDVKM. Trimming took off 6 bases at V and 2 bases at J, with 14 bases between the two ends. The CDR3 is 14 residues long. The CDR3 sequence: CASRATGETYEQYF. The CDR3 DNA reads TGTGCCAGCAGGGCTACCGGGGAAACCTACGAGCAGTACTTC.

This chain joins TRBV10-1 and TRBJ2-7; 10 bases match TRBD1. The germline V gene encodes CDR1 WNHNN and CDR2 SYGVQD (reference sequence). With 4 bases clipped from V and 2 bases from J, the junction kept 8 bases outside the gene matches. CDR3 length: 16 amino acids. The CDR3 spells CASSAGTGDFTYEQYF. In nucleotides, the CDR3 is TGCGCCAGCAGTGCCGGGACAGGGGATTTTACCTACGAGCAGTACTTC.

CDR3: CSALTGAGVNQPQHF. DNA for the CDR3: TGCAGCGCTCTGACAGGGGCCGGGGTCAATCAGCCCCAGCATTTT. The V gene is TRBV29-1, the J gene TRBJ1-5; 8 bases line up with TRBD1. CDR1 and CDR2 from the germline V gene are SQVTM and ANQGSEA. This CDR3 comprises 15 residues. V shed 7 bases, J shed 3 bases, and the junction held 11 bases outside the gene matches.

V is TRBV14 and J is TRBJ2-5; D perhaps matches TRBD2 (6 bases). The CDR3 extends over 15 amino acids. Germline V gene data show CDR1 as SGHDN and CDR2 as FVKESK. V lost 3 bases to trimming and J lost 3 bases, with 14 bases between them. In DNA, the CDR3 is TGTGCCAGCAGCCAGCCTCCGGGACTGGAAGAGACCCAGTACTTC. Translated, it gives CASSQPPGLEETQYF.